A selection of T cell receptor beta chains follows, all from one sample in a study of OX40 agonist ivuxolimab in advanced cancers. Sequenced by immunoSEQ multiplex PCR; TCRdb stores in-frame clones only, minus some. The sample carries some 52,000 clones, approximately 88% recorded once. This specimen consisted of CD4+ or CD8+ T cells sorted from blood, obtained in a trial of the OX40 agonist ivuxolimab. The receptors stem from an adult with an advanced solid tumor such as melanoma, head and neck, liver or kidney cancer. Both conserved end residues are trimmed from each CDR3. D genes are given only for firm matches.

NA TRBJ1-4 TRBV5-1 ASSSAKGSTNEKLF
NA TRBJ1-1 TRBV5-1 ASSLAEKNTEAF
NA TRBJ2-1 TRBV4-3 ASSQNGPGTPNEQF
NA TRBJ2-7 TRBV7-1 ASSLRGSDYEQY
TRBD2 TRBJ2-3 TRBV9 ASSTSGGTDTQY
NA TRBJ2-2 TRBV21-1 ASSAQWDPTGELF
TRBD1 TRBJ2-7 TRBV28 ASSSGTGVYEQY
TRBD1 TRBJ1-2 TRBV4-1 ASSQPDRGNYGYT
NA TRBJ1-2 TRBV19 ASSISGAADRYGYT
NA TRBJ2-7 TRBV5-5 ASSRPGTLFEQY
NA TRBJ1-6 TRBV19 ASSQGLGNSPLH
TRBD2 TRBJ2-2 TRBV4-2 ASSHPTRLAGVKTGELF
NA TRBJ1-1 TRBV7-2 ASSSLGIRGTEAF
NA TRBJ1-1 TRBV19 ASSIRRSTEAF
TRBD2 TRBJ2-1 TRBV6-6 ASSYLTSGRGDEQF
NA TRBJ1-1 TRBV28 ASSLPTGNTEAF
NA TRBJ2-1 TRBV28 ASSSIQGKPYNEQF
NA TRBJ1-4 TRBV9 ASSVGQGWDEKLF
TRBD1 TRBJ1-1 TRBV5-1 ASSLDTGGAGDTEAF
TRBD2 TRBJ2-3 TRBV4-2 ASSQEGGRAQY
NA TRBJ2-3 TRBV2 ASSDNLGLDTQY
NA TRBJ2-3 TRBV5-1 ASTTSGDTQY
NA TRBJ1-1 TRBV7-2 ASSLARGMNTEAF
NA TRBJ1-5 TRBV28 ASSSDLPHQPQH
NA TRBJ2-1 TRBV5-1 ASSLVGGQEQF
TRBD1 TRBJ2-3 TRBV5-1 ASSLAEGQGAADTQY
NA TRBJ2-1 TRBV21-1 ASSKGISGASYNEQF
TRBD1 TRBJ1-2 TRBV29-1 SGQGAYGYT
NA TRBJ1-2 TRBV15 ATSRDRNYGYT
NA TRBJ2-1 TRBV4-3 ASSHGSSYNEQF
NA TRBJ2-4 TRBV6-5 ASRPQGNLDIQY
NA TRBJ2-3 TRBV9 ASSVEDRGPDTQY
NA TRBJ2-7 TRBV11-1 ASSFSHGRYEQY
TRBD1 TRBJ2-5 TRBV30 AWRKGTGGRTQY
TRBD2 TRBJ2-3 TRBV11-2 ASSLEGLAGSTDTQY
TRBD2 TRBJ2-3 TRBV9 ASSAVLAGGPDTQY
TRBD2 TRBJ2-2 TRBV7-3 ASSSQPGLAGSGELF
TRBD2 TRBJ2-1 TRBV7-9 ASANGGAYNEQF
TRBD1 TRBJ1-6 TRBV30 AWKGALGSPLH
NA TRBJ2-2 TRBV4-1 ASSRGADPSTGELF
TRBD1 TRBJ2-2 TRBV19 ASSIAGTGAGELF
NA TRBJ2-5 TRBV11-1 ASSLELWGTGQETQY
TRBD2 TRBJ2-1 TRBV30 AWRGVAGLWDEQF
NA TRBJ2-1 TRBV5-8 ASSTPGDNEQF
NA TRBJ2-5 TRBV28 ASSFWVETQY